This entry lists 14 T cell receptor beta chains sequenced from one sample in a study of shared clonotypes between healthy human individuals. TCRdb's copy holds only in-frame clones and misses some; the assay was immunoSEQ multiplex PCR. Among approximately 1.5 million clones listed, approximately 98.5% were seen once. Sequencing was performed on naive CD4+ T cells sorted from blood. As for subset: CD45RA+ positively selected. These receptors came from a man aged 25 to 40 in good health.

The gene calls are TRBV30 and TRBJ2-7, with D hard to call. There are 14 residues in the CDR3. V gave up 2 bases and J gave up 0 bases, with 11 bases separating them. The germline V gene encodes CDR1 GTSNPN and CDR2 SVGIG (reference sequence). The CDR3 region has the DNA TGTGCCTGGAGTCGGCCAAGGCCCTCCTACGAGCAGTACTTC. Residues: CAWSRPRPSYEQYF. The full variable domain, with the rest looked up from reference TRBV30 and TRBJ2-7, is SQTIHQWPATLVQPVGSPLSLECTVEGTSNPNLYWYRQAAGRGLQLLFYSVGIGQISSEVPQNLSASRPQDRQFILSSKKLLLSDSGFYLCAWSRPRPSYEQYFGPGTRLTVT.

The chain combines TRBV5-1 with TRBJ2-3; 8 bases fit TRBD1. CDR1 SGHRS and CDR2 YFSETQ come from the germline V gene. The CDR3 length is 15 residues. Unmatched junction bases numbered 5, after V lost 4 bases and J lost 1 base. The CDR3 DNA follows: TGCGCCAGCAGCGTCGAGGACAGGGGCACAGATACGCAGTATTTT. This gives the protein CASSVEDRGTDTQYF.

The genes are TRBV6-1 and TRBJ2-7, with D perhaps being TRBD1 or TRBD2 (7 bases each). The CDR3 runs to 15 residues. Germline V gene lookup returns CDR1 MNHNS and CDR2 SASEGT. Trimming cost V 5 bases and J 1 base, with 15 bases left between them. CDR3 in DNA: TGTGCCAGCAGTCAGTCGCAGGGGGGGTCCTACGAGCAGTACTTC. Protein sequence: CASSQSQGGSYEQYF.

The chain carries TRBV28 and TRBJ2-7, with TRBD2 matching 13 bases. J gave up 7 bases and V 5 bases, and 14 bases lay outside the gene matches. The CDR3 sequence is 17 residues long. Germline V CDR1 and CDR2: MDHEN, SYDVKM. CDR3 bases: TGTGCCAGCAGTCCGGCCCCGGGACTAGCGGGATCGGGTGAGCAGTACTTC. As protein: CASSPAPGLAGSGEQYF.

This clone showed up just once. The chain recombines TRBV18 with TRBJ1-1; no definite D call. Trimming shortened V by 4 bases and J by 0 bases, and 12 bases separated the two germline ends. In germline, CDR1 is KGHSH, CDR2 LQKENI. This CDR3 contains 15 residues. CDR3 nucleotide sequence: TGTGCCAGCTCACTTATCCTCCGGGTGAACACTGAAGCTTTCTTT. Protein: CASSLILRVNTEAFF.

Notes on this clone: Other DNA sequences within the sample encode an identical CDR3. This chain connects TRBV27 to TRBJ2-7, with a tentative D call TRBD2 (5 bases). Germline V gene sequence: CDR1 MNHEY, CDR2 SMNVEV (reference sequence). Trimming took 3 bases from V and 1 from J, leaving 7 bases between them. The length of the CDR3 is 13 residues. The CDR3 coding sequence is TGTGCCAGCAGTTTCCCGGGATCCTACGAGCAGTACTTC. Protein sequence: CASSFPGSYEQYF.

The gene calls are TRBV6-6 and TRBJ2-1; D might be TRBD2 (5 bases). CDR3 size: 15 residues. The V gene's germline CDR1 is MNHNY and CDR2 SVGAGI (reference sequence). V shed 7 bases and J shed 0 bases, with 13 bases lying between them. The CDR3 sequence: CASNSRGSSYNEQFF. The DNA of the CDR3 is TGTGCCAGCAATTCCCGGGGAAGCTCCTACAATGAGCAGTTCTTC.

V is TRBV25-1 and J is TRBJ1-4; 7 bases agree with TRBD1. J lost 0 bases, V lost 6 bases, and 1 base had no gene match. Germline CDR1 reads MGHDK; CDR2 reads SYGVNS. The CDR3 length is 14 residues. The CDR3: CASRDRATNEKLFF. Written as DNA, the CDR3 is TGTGCCAGCAGAGACAGGGCAACTAATGAAAAACTGTTTTTT.

The chain uses TRBV5-1 and TRBJ2-2; D not certain. V was cut by 7 bases and J by 0 bases, with 10 bases left in between. The CDR3 runs 14 residues. Germline V lookup: CDR1 SGHRS, CDR2 YFSETQ. The CDR3 sequence: CASRSRTNTGELFF. In DNA, the CDR3 is TGCGCCAGCCGCTCGCGTACGAACACCGGGGAGCTGTTTTTT.

This chain joins TRBV5-5 and TRBJ2-3; D not certain. This CDR3 spans 12 amino acids. Trimming shortened V by 4 bases and J by 2 bases, and 5 bases separated the two germline ends. Per the germline V gene, CDR1 is SGHKS and CDR2 is YYEKEE (reference sequence). CDR3 bases: TGTGCCAGCAGCATCTACACAGATACGCAGTATTTT. It specifies CASSIYTDTQYF. The full variable domain, with the rest looked up from reference TRBV5-5 and TRBJ2-3, is DAGVTQSPTHLIKTRGQQVTLRCSPISGHKSVSWYQQVLGQGPQFIFQYYEKEERGRGNFPDRFSARQFPNYSSELNVNALLLGDSALYLCASSIYTDTQYFGPGTRLTVL.

The V call is TRBV28, the J call TRBJ2-7; 13 nucleotides agree with TRBD2. V dropped 6 bases and J dropped 3; count of bases not matched to a gene: 8. Germline values: CDR1 MDHEN, CDR2 SYDVKM. CDR3 length: 16 residues. CDR3 nucleotide sequence: TGTGCCAGCAGATCAACTAGCGGGAGGGTCCTCTACGAGCAGTACTTC. Amino acid sequence: CASRSTSGRVLYEQYF. Based on the CDR3 plus reference TRBV28 and TRBJ2-7, the full variable domain is DVKVTQSSRYLVKRTGEKVFLECVQDMDHENMFWYRQDPGLGLRLIYFSYDVKMKEKGDIPEGYSVSREKKERFSLILESASTNQTSMYLCASRSTSGRVLYEQYFGPGTRLTVT.

V is TRBV5-1 and J is TRBJ1-4; 8 positions match TRBD1. The CDR3 is made up of 14 amino acids. The V gene end was trimmed by 4 bases and the J gene end by 7 bases; junction bases not matched to a gene: 6. The germline CDR1 and CDR2 sequences are SGHRS and YFSETQ. This CDR3 is CASSPGGLGEKLFF. The CDR3 DNA follows: TGCGCCAGCAGCCCAGGGGGCTTAGGTGAAAAACTGTTTTTT.

The genes are TRBV4-1 and TRBJ2-1; 9 bases are a match to TRBD2. The CDR3 runs to 17 residues. J lost 7 bases, V lost 1 base, and 11 bases had no gene match. Germline V gene sequence: CDR1 MGHRA, CDR2 YSYEKL. As DNA, the CDR3 is TGCGCCAGCAGCCAAGGACTAGCGGTGACTGTGTTTAATGAGCAGTTCTTC. Translated, it gives CASSQGLAVTVFNEQFF.

The chain carries TRBV18 and TRBJ2-3; 9 bases line up with TRBD2. The CDR3 spans 15 residues. Germline values: CDR1 KGHSH, CDR2 LQKENI. The V segment lost 3 bases and the J segment 6 bases; nucleotides outside the gene matches: 7. CDR3 in amino acids: CASSPGSGRSDTQYF. The CDR3 nucleotides read TGTGCCAGCTCACCGGGAAGCGGGAGGTCGGATACGCAGTATTTT.